Following are 30 T cell receptor beta chains from one sample sequenced in a study of Graves' ophthalmopathy and Graves' hyperthyroidism. For repertoire sequencing, the TCR beta CDR3 regions were amplified from RNA transcripts. Following a first-round RT-PCR that used HTBI primers, a second-round multiplex PCR was carried out. TCRdb recomputed calls from the multiplex PCR reads with MiXCR, one row per CDR3 protein. The sample shows around 1,200,000 distinct CDR3 sequences, 36% of them seen only once. The specimen sequenced was peripheral blood or thyroid tissue (not recorded which). These receptors originate from an adult man with Graves' hyperthyroidism.

The sample holds a few counts of this clonotype. The J gene is TRBJ2-7, the V gene TRBV7-9; D gene unclear. Germline lookup yields CDR1 SEHNR and CDR2 FQNEAQ (reference sequence). V shed 5 bases and J shed 0 bases, with 14 bases lying between them. The CDR3 sequence is 15 residues long. CDR3 loop: CASSPIQQTSYEQYF. DNA for the CDR3: TGTGCCAGCAGCCCGATACAGCAAACCTCCTACGAGCAGTACTTC. Variable domain in full (rest from reference TRBV7-9 and TRBJ2-7): DTGVSQNPRHKITKRGQNVTFRCDPISEHNRLYWYRQTLGQGPEFLTYFQNEAQLEKSRLLSDRFSAERPKGSFSTLEIQRTEQGDSAMYLCASSPIQQTSYEQYFGPGTRLTVT.

This clonotype appeared many times. The V gene is TRBV12-3 or TRBV12-4, the J gene TRBJ2-7, with D perhaps matching TRBD2 (5 bases). The CDR3 is 14 residues long. V lost 4 bases to trimming and J lost 1 base, with 11 bases between them. CDR3 amino acids: CASSSLVRSYEQYF. The CDR3, as DNA: TGTGCCAGCAGTTCACTAGTAAGGTCCTACGAGCAGTACTTC.

Comments on this clonotype: A much larger clone differs from this one at a single base, so this may be a read error. The V call is TRBV20-1, the J call TRBJ1-1; D ambiguous. CDR1 and CDR2 from the germline V gene are DFQATT and SNEGSKA (reference sequence). This CDR3 comprises 14 residues. As DNA, the CDR3 is TGCAGTGCTAGAGATCGTAGTGGGTACACTGAAGCTCTCTTT. The encoded protein is CSARDRSGYTEALF.

This chain joins TRBV4-3 and TRBJ2-5; D possibly matches TRBD1 or TRBD2 (6 bases each). The CDR3 has 16 amino acids. V gave up 1 base and J gave up 5 bases, with 17 bases separating them. Germline CDR1 and CDR2: LGHNA and YSLEER. The CDR3 DNA reads TGCGCCAGCAGCCAAGGAGGCCGAGGAGGGGGGGAGACCCAGTACTTC. Its protein is CASSQGGRGGGETQYF.

This clonotype was counted many times. The chain links TRBV20-1 to TRBJ1-4, with 9 bases identical to TRBD1. The V gene's germline CDR1 is DFQATT and CDR2 SNEGSKA (reference sequence). V was clipped by 5 bases and J by 15 bases; unmatched bases: 13. The CDR3 has 13 amino acids. CDR3 in DNA: TGCAGTGCTGAACCCCCGGGACAGGGCTACATGTTTTTT. This translates into CSAEPPGQGYMFF.

There are a few counts of this clonotype. The J gene is TRBJ2-2, the V gene TRBV9; 7 positions match TRBD1. The V segment lost 0 bases and the J segment 1 base; nucleotides outside the gene matches: 9. The V gene's germline CDR1 is SGDLS and CDR2 YYNGEE. The length of the CDR3 is 18 residues. CDR3 nucleotide sequence: TGTGCCAGCAGCGTAGACTCTATGGGACAGCAGAACACCGGGGAGCTGTTTTTT. It codes for CASSVDSMGQQNTGELFF.

This clonotype has just a few counts. The chain links TRBV11-1 to TRBJ1-1; the D is unclear. The CDR3 spans 15 residues. From germline, CDR1 is SGHAT and CDR2 FQDESV (reference sequence). Trimming pared 6 bases from V and 1 base from J, leaving 15 bases between. CDR3 region: CASSFPAFRNTEAFF. CDR3 nucleotide sequence: TGTGCCAGCAGTTTCCCAGCATTCCGGAACACTGAAGCTTTCTTT.

This clonotype was observed a handful of times. V is TRBV6-5 and J is TRBJ1-6; 9 bases match TRBD1. V shed 2 bases, J shed 11 bases, and the junction held 10 bases outside the gene matches. CDR3 length equals 16 residues. CDR1 is MNHEY, CDR2 SVGAGI, per germline. The CDR3 bases are TGTGCCAGCAGTTACGGACAGGGGATCTTAACGACACCCCTCCACTTT. Protein: CASSYGQGILTTPLHF.

The chain's CDR3 is CSRSAGGAETQYF. CDR3 nucleotide sequence: TGCAGCAGGTCTGCAGGGGGCGCGGAGACCCAGTACTTC. The chain joins TRBV29-1 to TRBJ2-5; 8 bases agree with TRBD1. V lost 8 bases and J lost 5; bases outside the gene matches: 10. Germline V gene data show CDR1 as SQVTM and CDR2 as ANQGSEA. This CDR3 spans 13 amino acids.

About this clonotype itself: With a much larger clone just one base away, this may be a read error. The genes are TRBV7-2 and TRBJ1-6; D call uncertain. Germline loops: CDR1 SGHTA, CDR2 FQGNSA. Trimming cost V 5 bases and J 4 bases, with 9 bases left between them. The CDR3 has 14 residues. CDR3 region: CASSKREYNSPLHF. DNA for the CDR3: TGTGCCAGCAGCAAGCGGGAATATAATTCACCCCTCCACTTT.

The chain links TRBV19 to TRBJ2-5; 7 nucleotides align to TRBD1. Germline loops: CDR1 LNHDA, CDR2 SQIVND (reference sequence). The CDR3 totals 15 residues. The ends lost 10 bases at V and 2 bases at J; junction bases unmatched: 13. The CDR3 protein is CATESRQGEQETQYF. The CDR3 DNA reads TGTGCCACCGAAAGCCGACAGGGTGAGCAAGAGACCCAGTACTTC.

This clonotype was picked up many times. The chain combines TRBV20-1 with TRBJ1-5; tentatively, D is TRBD1 (6 bases). Trimming shortened V by 2 bases and J by 0 bases, and 8 bases separated the two germline ends. Germline CDR1 DFQATT, CDR2 SNEGSKA (reference sequence). This CDR3 spans 14 amino acids. The CDR3 region is CSARWDNSNQPQHF. The CDR3, as DNA: TGCAGTGCTAGATGGGACAATAGCAATCAGCCCCAGCATTTT.

This clonotype turned up a few times. This rearrangement joins TRBV20-1 to TRBJ2-2; D call uncertain. CDR1 is DFQATT, CDR2 SNEGSKA, per germline (reference sequence). Trimming cost V 3 bases and J 1 base, with 12 bases left between them. CDR3 length: 15 amino acids. DNA for the CDR3: TGCAGTGCTAGCTTTGGGATCCGGAACACCGGGGAGCTGTTTTTT. Translating gives CSASFGIRNTGELFF.

This rearrangement joins TRBV6-5 to TRBJ1-1, with 12 positions matching TRBD1. After removal of 6 bases from V and 4 bases from J, the junction contained 6 bases not matched to a gene. Looked up from germline, CDR1 is MNHEY and CDR2 is SVGAGI. The CDR3 consists of 15 residues. CDR3 DNA: TGTGCCAGCAGGACCGGGACAGGGGGCATCACTGAAGCTTTCTTT. It is translated as CASRTGTGGITEAFF.

This clonotype was recorded at least ten times. The V and J genes are TRBV20-1 and TRBJ1-6, with D possibly TRBD1 on 6 matching bases. The CDR3 is 16 amino acids. CDR1 and CDR2 (germline): DFQATT, SNEGSKA (reference sequence). With 5 bases removed from V and 0 bases from J, the gap between germline ends came to 14 bases. DNA of the CDR3: TGCAGTGCTCGGCGACAGGCCTTCTCCTATAATTCACCCCTCCACTTT. Protein sequence: CSARRQAFSYNSPLHF.

This clonotype has just a few counts. The CDR3 DNA reads TGCAGTGCTAGACCTCTAGCGGGAGACATGTACGAGCAGTACTTC. Amino acids: CSARPLAGDMYEQYF. V and J are TRBV20-1 and TRBJ2-7; 10 bases are a match to TRBD2. This CDR3 is 15 amino acids long. CDR1 is DFQATT, CDR2 SNEGSKA, per germline (reference sequence). J gave up 4 bases and V 2 bases, and 8 bases lay outside the gene matches.

A word on this clonotype: Just one base apart from a much larger clone, this may be a read error. The chain uses TRBV19 and TRBJ2-7; possibly TRBD1 for D (5 bases). Germline-derived CDR1 and CDR2 are LNHDA and SQIVND (reference sequence). Trimming stripped 5 bases from V and 2 bases from J, with 16 bases between. CDR3 length: 15 amino acids. CDR3 in amino acids: CASSPGIGWAYEQYF. The CDR3 DNA sequence: TGTGCCAGTAGTCCAGGGATCGGGTGGGCCTACGAGCAGTACTTC.

This chain joins TRBV10-3 and TRBJ1-1, with D unclear. Trimming left V 6 bases short and J 2 bases short, with 10 bases between. Per germline, CDR1 ENHRY and CDR2 SYGVKD. The length of the CDR3 is 13 residues. CDR3 amino acids: CAIRAGINTEAFF. The CDR3 coding sequence is TGTGCCATCAGAGCTGGGATCAACACTGAAGCTTTCTTT.

A remark on this clonotype: Since a much larger clone is just one base distant, this may be a read error. The chain combines TRBV7-9 with TRBJ2-5; D is ambiguous. CDR1 and CDR2 from the germline V gene are SEHNR and FQNEAQ (reference sequence). The CDR3 has 14 amino acids. V was pared by 3 bases and J by 4 bases, with 12 bases between. The CDR3 DNA reads TGTGCCAGCAGCTTGAAGGAGTCGGGAGAGACCCAGTACTTC. Translation gives CASSLKESGETQYF. The variable domain in full, completed from reference TRBV7-9 and TRBJ2-5, reads DTGVSQNPRHKITKRGQNVTFRCDPISEHNRLYWYRQTLGQGPEFLTYFQNEAQLEKSRLLSDRFSAERPKGSFSTLEIQRTEQGDSAMYLCASSLKESGETQYFGPGTRLLVL.

A word on this clonotype: The CDR3 end shows no conserved phenylalanine or tryptophan, and so a read error is likely. No DNA is shown, since the ends of the CDR3 on it are uncertain; the CDR3 is the one TCRdb lists. The chain combines TRBV9 with TRBJ1-1. Both ends counted, the CDR3 spans 8 residues. In germline, CDR1 is SGDLS, CDR2 YYNGEE. The chain's CDR3 is CASSVGLQ.

The V and J genes are TRBV6-6 and TRBJ1-4; tentatively, D is TRBD1 (5 bases). The CDR3 sequence is 14 residues long. The V gene lost 5 bases and the J gene lost 7 bases, with 14 bases spanning the gap. Germline values: CDR1 MNHNY, CDR2 SVGAGI (reference sequence). The chain's CDR3 is CASSHPTASEKLFF. CDR3 coding DNA: TGTGCCAGCAGTCACCCGACAGCGTCTGAAAAACTGTTTTTT.

As to this clonotype: Germline and junction disagree at one end, which may indicate a read error. This sequence joins TRBV10-3 and TRBJ2-7, with D uncertain. The CDR3 runs 12 residues. Germline V lookup: CDR1 ENHRY, CDR2 SYGVKD. CDR3 nucleotides: TGTGCCAGCAGTTTACCCTACTACGAGCAGTACTTC. Its protein product is CASSLPYYEQYF.

This sequence joins TRBV11-3 and TRBJ2-5; D is perhaps TRBD2 (5 bases). The V gene's germline CDR1 is SGHNT and CDR2 YENEEA. The CDR3 loop spans 17 amino acids. Trimming took 6 bases from V and 1 from J, leaving 21 bases between them. The CDR3 sequence is CASSFPARTGFQETQYF. CDR3 DNA sequence: TGTGCCAGCAGTTTTCCCGCCAGGACGGGGTTCCAAGAGACCCAGTACTTC.

This chain uses TRBV2 with TRBJ2-7, with a possible D match to TRBD2 (5 bases). Germline V gene lookup returns CDR1 SNHLY and CDR2 FYNNEI. V gave up 8 bases and J gave up 1 base, with 15 bases separating them. The CDR3 runs 14 residues. CDR3 amino acids: CASPKAGKSYEQYF. CDR3 nucleotide sequence: TGTGCCAGCCCAAAAGCCGGGAAATCCTACGAGCAGTACTTC.

Comments on this clonotype: Germline is not matched at one junction end, which may reflect a read error. The chain links TRBV10-2 to TRBJ2-1, with 9 bases matching TRBD1. Germline lookup yields CDR1 WSHSY and CDR2 SAAADI. This CDR3 has 13 amino acids. CDR3 loop: CASTMTGGNEQFF. CDR3 sequence (DNA): TGTGCCAGCACTATGACAGGGGGCAATGAGCAGTTCTTC.

The table lists this clonotype with many counts. The chain couples TRBV11-2 to TRBJ2-7; unclear D gene. V shed 5 bases and J shed 4 bases, with 9 bases lying between them. CDR1 is SGHAT, CDR2 FQNNGV, per germline. The CDR3 runs to 12 residues. CDR3 DNA sequence: TGTGCCAGCAGCCGAAACCCGTACGAGCAGTACTTC. It yields the protein CASSRNPYEQYF.

The sample holds many counts of this clonotype. The rearrangement uses TRBV9 and TRBJ1-6, with a weak D call TRBD1 (5 bases). The CDR3 is 13 amino acids. Trimming stripped 3 bases from V and 8 bases from J, with 9 bases between. Germline loops: CDR1 SGDLS, CDR2 YYNGEE. CDR3 coding DNA: TGTGCCAGCAGCGCTAGGGGTGATTCACCCCTCCACTTT. Translating gives CASSARGDSPLHF.

This clonotype has just a few counts. This may be a read error: a much more frequent sequence differs by one nucleotide. J is TRBJ1-1 and V is TRBV9; the D gene is possibly TRBD1 (5 bases). The length of the CDR3 is 14 residues. Between the trimmed V and J ends, which lost 0 bases and 4 bases, there was a span of 10 bases. Germline values: CDR1 SGDLS, CDR2 YYNGEE. Here the CDR3 reads CASSVDAGSTEAFF. In nucleotides, the CDR3 is TGTGCCAGCAGCGTAGACGCAGGGAGCACTGAAGCTTTCTTT.

V is TRBV6-2 or TRBV6-3 and J is TRBJ1-2; D perhaps matches TRBD1 (6 bases). The V and J ends lost 6 bases and 6 bases respectively, with 20 bases between them. The CDR3 runs to 15 residues. From germline, CDR1 is MNHEY and CDR2 SVGEGT. The CDR3 sequence is CASRESGGPVDGYTF. For the CDR3, the DNA is TGTGCCAGCAGGGAAAGCGGGGGGCCCGTCGATGGCTACACCTTC.

This clonotype was observed a handful of times. The rearrangement uses TRBV7-6 and TRBJ2-2; 8 positions agree with TRBD2. Germline CDR1 and CDR2: SGHVS and FNYEAQ. The CDR3 contains 15 residues. After removal of 5 bases from V and 6 bases from J, the junction contained 8 bases not matched to a gene. This chain's CDR3 is CASSPSRGAAGELFF. CDR3 nucleotide sequence: TGTGCCAGCAGCCCCTCGCGGGGGGCAGCCGGGGAGCTGTTTTTT.